This T cell receptor beta chain was identified during a study of PD-1 blockade in classical Hodgkin lymphoma. At the level of the study: Intravenous delivery of nivolumab at 3 mg/kg to patients occurred every 2 weeks. Notes on the study in general: Diminished baseline TCR diversity has been reported in newly diagnosed patients relative to healthy donors. Still unresolved is the cause of the repertoire differences, which may be disease activity or prior therapy.

Each patient relapsed following autologous stem cell transplantation, and prior brentuximab vedotin exposure differed. Germline CDR1 is MDHEN and CDR2 is SYDVKM. With 6 bases removed from V and 7 bases from J, the gap between germline ends came to 23 bases. This CDR3 region has 16 residues. The table lists this clone with a few counts. Antigen unknown. Here immunoSEQ multiplex PCR was the method, and the copy in TCRdb shows in-frame clones only, minus some. The table shows 10,000 to 14,000 clones, with approximately 84% occurring only once. The V call is TRBV28, the J call TRBJ2-3; TRBD2 might be the D (6 bases). The sequence came from a human donor with classical Hodgkin lymphoma. The specimen was peripheral blood mononuclear cells (PBMCs), collected before the second cycle of nivolumab. CDR3 in amino acids: CASRAPGTERLYTQYF. The CDR3 nucleotides are TGTGCCAGCAGGGCGCCCGGGACTGAACGGTTGTATACGCAGTATTTT.